The 27 T cell receptor beta chains listed next were all sequenced from one sample in a study of glioma-infiltrating T cells. The iRepertoire nested amplicon-rescue multiplex PCR amplified TCR alpha and beta CDR3s from RNA. TCRdb itself ran the multiplex PCR reads through MiXCR, one entry per CDR3 protein. The data show fewer than 500,000 distinct CDR3 sequences, more than 35% seen once. The sample consisted of glioma tissue, nonneoplastic brain tissue, or PBMCs (not recorded which). The receptors derive from a human donor with low-grade glioma or glioblastoma, undergoing nonglioma brain surgery, or in good health (not recorded which).

The chain links TRBV20-1 to TRBJ2-5; the D call may be TRBD1 or TRBD2 (5 bases each). Germline V gene data show CDR1 as DFQATT and CDR2 as SNEGSKA (reference sequence). This CDR3 region has 15 residues. V lost 5 bases and J lost 0, with 16 bases in between. In nucleotides, the CDR3 is TGCAGTGCTGGGGACGCCCGGGCGTACCAAGAGACCCAGTACTTC. Its protein is CSAGDARAYQETQYF.

V usage is TRBV20-1 and J usage is TRBJ1-3; D remains ambiguous. CDR1 DFQATT and CDR2 SNEGSKA come from the germline V gene (reference sequence). This CDR3 has 15 residues. The V and J ends lost 2 bases and 2 bases respectively, with 13 bases between them. This chain's CDR3 is CSARNRDYTGNTIYF. CDR3 bases: TGCAGTGCTAGAAACCGAGACTATACTGGAAACACCATATATTTT.

In this sample, this clonotype turned up many times. The genes are TRBV6-2 or TRBV6-3 and TRBJ2-1; 7 bases agree with TRBD2. The CDR3 is 13 residues long. The J segment lost 10 bases and the V segment lost 5 bases, leaving 8 bases of the junction unmatched. Germline V gene data show CDR1 as MNHEY and CDR2 as SVGEGT. The CDR3 bases are TGTGCCAGCAGTATATCGGGAGGTAAAGAGCAGTTCTTC. Translated, it gives CASSISGGKEQFF.

With regard to this clonotype: Germline and junction disagree at one end, which may indicate a read error. This chain links TRBV19 with TRBJ1-5; no clear D gene. The germline gives CDR1 LNHDA, CDR2 SQIVND (reference sequence). CDR3 length: 16 amino acids. CDR3 region: CAISTQDGYSNQPQHF. In DNA form, the CDR3 reads TGTGCCATTAGTACCCAGGACGGTTATAGCAATCAGCCCCAGCATTTT.

The chain recombines TRBV4-3 with TRBJ1-1; TRBD1 matches at 7 bases. The CDR3 is 18 amino acids. Germline loops: CDR1 LGHNA, CDR2 YSLEER. The V segment lost 0 bases and the J segment 0 bases; nucleotides outside the gene matches: 10. DNA for the CDR3: TGCGCCAGCAGCCAAGATGCCCCGGGACAGAATATGAACACTGAAGCTTTCTTT. Its protein is CASSQDAPGQNMNTEAFF.

This clonotype was recorded a few times. V gene TRBV7-2 combines with J gene TRBJ1-5, with 7 nucleotides matching TRBD1. The CDR3 covers 17 residues. V trimming: 1 base; J trimming: 0 bases; junction bases outside the gene matches: 6. In germline, CDR1 is SGHTA, CDR2 FQGNSA. The CDR3 loop reads CASSLEGQLYSNQPQHF. The CDR3 region has the DNA TGTGCCAGCAGCTTAGAGGGACAGTTGTATAGCAATCAGCCCCAGCATTTT.

This clonotype came up a few times. The chain carries TRBV5-1 and TRBJ1-2; D uncertain. With 0 bases removed from V and 6 bases from J, the gap between germline ends came to 6 bases. The CDR3 sequence is 12 residues long. Germline V gene sequence: CDR1 SGHRS, CDR2 YFSETQ. The CDR3 nucleotides read TGCGCCAGCAGCTTGGCCAACGATGGCTACACCTTC. Translating gives CASSLANDGYTF.

This clonotype was found a few times. J is TRBJ1-2 and V is TRBV28; D perhaps matches TRBD1 (5 bases). The CDR3 spans 14 residues. Germline lookup yields CDR1 MDHEN and CDR2 SYDVKM. V lost 5 bases to trimming and J lost 4 bases, with 14 bases between them. The CDR3 coding sequence is TGTGCCAGCAGTGGAGTTCAGGGTGTCTATGGCTACACCTTC. Translated: CASSGVQGVYGYTF.

The chain has TRBV4-1 and TRBJ1-5, with D maybe TRBD1 (5 bases). Germline lookup yields CDR1 MGHRA and CDR2 YSYEKL. Trimming removed 4 bases at V and 4 bases at J, with 20 bases between. There are 17 residues in the CDR3. The CDR3 region has the DNA TGCGCCAGCAGCCTGGGCACAGGACGATTGGGTAATCAGCCCCAGCATTTT. It yields the protein CASSLGTGRLGNQPQHF.

Comments on this clonotype: A much larger clone sits a single nucleotide away, making a read error possible. The rearrangement uses TRBV5-1 and TRBJ2-1, with D perhaps matching TRBD1 (6 bases). Germline CDR1 SGHRS, CDR2 YFSETQ. This CDR3 spans 17 amino acids. V lost 0 bases and J lost 6, with 19 bases in between. The CDR3 nucleotides read TGCGCCAGCAGCTTGGCGGCTAGAGGGAAGGGGGTCAATGAGCAGTTCTTC. Translation: CASSLAARGKGVNEQFF.

This clonotype was seen at least ten times. The chain joins TRBV28 to TRBJ2-7; D not resolved. V lost 8 bases to trimming and J lost 5 bases, with 7 bases between them. The CDR3 consists of 10 residues. CDR1 and CDR2 (germline): MDHEN, SYDVKM. For the CDR3, the DNA is TGTGCCAGCGGGGTCGACGAGCAGTACTTC. Amino acid sequence: CASGVDEQYF.

The V call is TRBV5-1, the J call TRBJ2-5, with 9 bases lining up with TRBD1. V was pared by 5 bases and J by 4 bases, with 12 bases of the junction left unmatched. The V gene's germline CDR1 is SGHRS and CDR2 YFSETQ. This CDR3 is built from 16 residues. CDR3 in amino acids: CASSFMAATGGETQYF. The DNA for the CDR3 is TGCGCCAGCAGTTTCATGGCCGCGACAGGGGGAGAGACCCAGTACTTC.

Turning to this clonotype: One base away lies a much larger clone, so this may be a sequencing read error. V and J are TRBV27 and TRBJ1-1, with D hard to call. Per germline, CDR1 MNHEY and CDR2 SMNVEV (reference sequence). The CDR3 is made up of 11 amino acids. The germline V and J ends were trimmed by 8 bases and 4 bases, with 8 bases remaining between them. As DNA, the CDR3 is TGTGCCAGCGGTTATCGCACTGAAGCTTTCTTT. Translation gives CASGYRTEAFF.

The chain links TRBV27 to TRBJ1-2; D gene uncertain. Germline V gives CDR1 MNHEY, CDR2 SMNVEV (reference sequence). The CDR3 extends over 12 amino acids. The V end lost 5 bases, the J end lost 4 bases, and 8 bases lay between the germline ends. CDR3 sequence (DNA): TGTGCCAGCAGTGGTCCTACCTATGGCTACACCTTC. Translation gives CASSGPTYGYTF.

The chain is built from TRBV27 and TRBJ2-7; 15 bases fit TRBD2. The V and J ends lost 9 bases and 6 bases, in that order; junction bases with no gene match: 24. The CDR3 loop spans 20 amino acids. Looked up from germline, CDR1 is MNHEY and CDR2 is SMNVEV (reference sequence). The CDR3 loop reads CARSTYPPGLAGGPPLEQYF. The CDR3 DNA sequence: TGTGCCAGAAGTACATATCCCCCGGGACTAGCGGGAGGCCCCCCTCTCGAGCAGTACTTC.

The rearrangement uses TRBV7-6 and TRBJ1-1; 7 nucleotides align to TRBD1. This CDR3 is built from 17 residues. The V gene's germline CDR1 is SGHVS and CDR2 FNYEAQ. V shed 1 base and J 0 bases; nucleotides not matched to a gene: 8. This CDR3 is CASSLGGDSPLNTEAFF. The CDR3, as DNA: TGTGCCAGCAGCTTAGGAGGGGACAGCCCCTTGAACACTGAAGCTTTCTTT.

In its sample, this clonotype was seen many times. J is TRBJ1-5 and V is TRBV6-1, with D hard to call. The CDR3 runs to 14 residues. V lost 8 bases, J lost 5 bases, and 16 bases lay in between. Germline CDR1 reads MNHNS; CDR2 reads SASEGT. The CDR3: CASQRTIRDQPQHF. CDR3 DNA: TGTGCCAGCCAGAGAACCATAAGGGATCAGCCCCAGCATTTT.

This sequence joins TRBV20-1 and TRBJ2-1, with TRBD2 matching over 12 bases. The CDR3 covers 14 residues. In germline, CDR1 is DFQATT, CDR2 SNEGSKA (reference sequence). After removal of 6 bases from V and 5 bases from J, the junction contained 5 bases not matched to a gene. The DNA for the CDR3 is TGCAGTGCAAGGGGACTAGCGGGCCACAATGAGCAGTTCTTC. The encoded protein is CSARGLAGHNEQFF.

This rearrangement joins TRBV4-2 to TRBJ2-1, with a weak D call TRBD2 (6 bases). The CDR3 extends over 15 amino acids. Deletions cut 8 bases from V and 0 bases from J, with 14 bases between. Germline CDR1 is LGHNA and CDR2 is YNFKEQ. The DNA for the CDR3 is TGTGCCAGCGGTCGGCTAGCGCCCTCCTACAATGAGCAGTTCTTC. Amino acids: CASGRLAPSYNEQFF.

This clonotype was counted at least ten times. The chain employs TRBV20-1 and TRBJ2-3; D uncertain. Germline CDR1 is DFQATT and CDR2 is SNEGSKA (reference sequence). This CDR3 is 14 amino acids long. V lost 6 bases, J lost 1 base, and 14 bases lay in between. For the CDR3, the DNA is TGCAGTGCAAGCTCCCGGCAGGGCACAGATACGCAGTATTTT. Translation gives CSASSRQGTDTQYF.

This clonotype was observed many times. This chain connects TRBV28 to TRBJ2-3, with D maybe TRBD2 (5 bases). Trimming took off 10 bases at V and 3 bases at J, with 20 bases between the two ends. Germline V gene data show CDR1 as MDHEN and CDR2 as SYDVKM. The CDR3 spans 15 residues. The CDR3 region is CATTLPGRGTDTQYF. CDR3 coding DNA: TGTGCCACCACACTACCGGGCCGAGGGACAGATACGCAGTATTTT.

A remark on this clonotype: Compared with germline, one end of the junction differs, possibly owing to a read error. The V call is TRBV12-3 or TRBV12-4, the J call TRBJ2-1; the match to TRBD2 covers 10 bases. This CDR3 spans 17 amino acids. CDR3 nucleotides: TGTGCCTCACGGGACAGGCCTAGCGGGAGCTCCTACAATAAGCAGTTCTTC. It encodes CASRDRPSGSSYNKQFF.

J is TRBJ2-1 and V is TRBV7-3; 7 bases match TRBD1. J gave up 2 bases and V 5 bases, and 9 bases lay outside the gene matches. The CDR3 loop spans 16 amino acids. Germline V lookup: CDR1 SGHTA, CDR2 FQGTGA. The chain's CDR3 is CASSPRQGTPYNEQFF. The DNA for the CDR3 is TGTGCCAGCAGCCCGAGACAGGGAACCCCCTACAATGAGCAGTTCTTC.

The rearrangement uses TRBV6-1 and TRBJ2-5, with TRBD1 matching over 7 bases. Germline-derived CDR1 and CDR2 are MNHNS and SASEGT. The CDR3 consists of 15 residues. Losses at the gene ends were 8 bases for V and 1 base for J; bases not matched to a gene: 10. CDR3: CASSPPRGSQETQYF. CDR3 in DNA: TGTGCCAGCTCACCGCCCAGGGGGTCCCAAGAGACCCAGTACTTC.

V and J are TRBV7-9 and TRBJ2-5, with D hard to call. V lost 5 bases to trimming and J lost 5 bases, with 9 bases between them. Germline CDR1 reads SEHNR; CDR2 reads FQNEAQ (reference sequence). This CDR3 is built from 12 residues. CDR3 protein: CASSPGWETQYF. CDR3 DNA sequence: TGTGCCAGCAGCCCCGGGTGGGAGACCCAGTACTTC.

The rearrangement joins TRBV20-1 to TRBJ2-5, with 8 bases fitting TRBD1. V trimming: 3 bases; J trimming: 11 bases; junction bases outside the gene matches: 14. Per germline, CDR1 DFQATT and CDR2 SNEGSKA (reference sequence). The CDR3 runs 14 residues. In DNA form, the CDR3 reads TGCAGTGCTAGGGACAGGGACACCTACAATGAGCAGTACTTC. It translates to CSARDRDTYNEQYF.

There are a few counts of this clonotype. This rearrangement joins TRBV28 to TRBJ2-7; the D is unclear. V lost 7 bases to trimming and J lost 1 base, with 11 bases between them. Germline loops: CDR1 MDHEN, CDR2 SYDVKM. CDR3 size: 13 residues. The CDR3 loop reads CASIPKDSYEQYF. CDR3 nucleotide sequence: TGTGCCAGCATTCCCAAGGATTCCTACGAGCAGTACTTC.